This T cell receptor beta chain was retrieved from a study of T cells in Graves' hyperthyroidism and ophthalmopathy. Study-level background: Peripheral blood was drawn at first diagnosis, prior to all treatment.

The CDR3 contains 15 residues. Trimming removed 6 bases at V and 3 bases at J, with 15 bases between. Pregnant or lactating patients were excluded, as were those with uncontrolled infection or other autoimmune disease. There were TCR beta CDR3 regions amplified from RNA transcripts. An initial round of RT-PCR targeting the TCR CDR3 relied on the HTBI primer set. From the multiplex PCR reads, TCRdb called clonotypes with MiXCR, one entry per CDR3 protein. The table has approximately 610,000 distinct CDR3 sequences, roughly 14% seen once; the top ten hold 3.5% to 4.5%. This clonotype occurred many times.

This rearrangement joins TRBV12-3 or TRBV12-4 to TRBJ1-5; D possibly corresponds to TRBD1 (5 bases). Source material: blood. This sequence was found in a woman in her forties with Graves' ophthalmopathy. CDR3 loop: CASSPSGLPNQPQHF. Written as DNA, the CDR3 is TGTGCCAGCAGCCCCTCAGGGCTTCCCAATCAGCCCCAGCATTTT.